This T cell receptor (beta chain) emerged from a study of blood T cell repertoires in COVID-19. About the study: Samples came from the United States, Italy and Spain, spanning acute and convalescent COVID-19.

The CDR3 is made up of 16 amino acids. Unmatched junction bases numbered 4, after V lost 4 bases and J lost 5 bases. In germline, CDR1 is LNHNV, CDR2 YYDKDF (reference sequence). In the authors' workflow: Estimates of nucleated cell counts were drawn from the amplification of reference gene primers. TCRdb's table, derived via immunoSEQ multiplex PCR, lists solely in-frame clones and lacks some. That table gives V, J and clone size, and the DNA gave D and trimming. Of just under 350,000 clones in the sample, around 88% were seen once. Sequenced material: peripheral blood. The TCR sequence derives from a man aged 25 to 40 with active or convalescent COVID-19. V and J are TRBV15 and TRBJ2-1, with TRBD2 matching 14 bases. Written as DNA, the CDR3 is TGTGCCACCAGCACAGGACTAGCGGGGGGCCACAATGAGCAGTTCTTC. It encodes CATSTGLAGGHNEQFF.